This T cell receptor (beta chain) came from a study of blood T cell repertoires in COVID-19. The overall study: In each case, the material was cDNA or gDNA derived from T cells, B-cell-depleted T cells, or PBMCs.

The germline V gene encodes CDR1 GTSNPN and CDR2 SVGIG (reference sequence). The CDR3 spans 17 residues. Trimming stripped 0 bases from V and 2 bases from J, with 17 bases between. In the study's own analysis: Amplification of reference gene primers provided the estimated nucleated cell counts. Assay: immunoSEQ multiplex PCR; the TCRdb copy retains only in-frame clones and omits some. From that table come the V and J calls and clone size; the DNA was used to work out D and trimming. The table includes approximately 250,000 clones, around nine tenths detected once. The specimen sequenced was peripheral blood. V is TRBV30 and J is TRBJ1-5, with TRBD1 as a possible D gene (5 bases). The TCR comes from an older woman with COVID-19, enrolled during active disease. CDR3 nucleotides: TGTGCCTGGAGTGTACAAAGGGGAGGGAGCGGCAATCAGCCCCAGCATTTT. This gives the protein CAWSVQRGGSGNQPQHF.